Presented here are 9 T cell receptor beta chains from one specimen sequenced in a study of response to subunit inactivated influenza vaccine. TCRdb reprocessed the RT-PCR reads via MiXCR and lists one record per CDR3 protein. The data contain around 760,000 distinct CDR3 sequences, about 14% of them singletons. The source material was PBMCs from blood, sampled approximately 15 days before vaccination. Receptors were obtained from a man aged 50 or older who received an inactivated influenza vaccine.

This clonotype has just a few counts. The chain joins TRBV6-2 or TRBV6-3 to TRBJ2-5; D gene ambiguous. CDR1 and CDR2 from the germline V gene are MNHEY and SVGEGT. Trimming shortened V by 0 bases and J by 3 bases, and 5 bases separated the two germline ends. CDR3 length: 13 amino acids. For the CDR3, the DNA is TGTGCCAGCAGTTACTCGGCGGAAGAGACCCAGTACTTC. Its protein is CASSYSAEETQYF.

V gene TRBV11-2 combines with J gene TRBJ2-3; D is tentatively TRBD1 or TRBD2 (5 bases each). Trimming left V 1 base short and J 3 bases short, with 14 bases between. The CDR3 has 16 amino acids. Germline values: CDR1 SGHAT, CDR2 FQNNGV. CDR3 protein: CASSLGWGTPTDTQYF. The CDR3 DNA sequence: TGTGCCAGCAGCTTAGGGTGGGGGACCCCGACAGATACGCAGTATTTT. The whole variable domain, filled in from reference TRBV11-2 and TRBJ2-3, reads EAGVAQSPRYKIIEKRQSVAFWCNPISGHATLYWYQQILGQGPKLLIQFQNNGVVDDSQLPKDRFSAERLKGVDSTLKIQPAKLEDSAVYLCASSLGWGTPTDTQYFGPGTRLTVL.

This sequence joins TRBV3-1 and TRBJ1-3, with D hard to call. From germline, CDR1 is LGHDT and CDR2 YNNKEL (reference sequence). This CDR3 contains 15 residues. Trimming shortened V by 4 bases and J by 0 bases, and 10 bases separated the two germline ends. CDR3 coding DNA: TGTGCCAGCAGCCTCCGACCAGACTCTGGAAACACCATATATTTT. As protein: CASSLRPDSGNTIYF.

The sample holds many counts of this clonotype. The chain links TRBV13 to TRBJ2-5, with 10 positions matching TRBD1. Germline V gene data show CDR1 as PRHDT and CDR2 as FYEKMQ (reference sequence). The J segment lost 7 bases and the V segment lost 5 bases, leaving 13 bases of the junction unmatched. The CDR3 extends over 16 amino acids. CDR3 nucleotide sequence: TGTGCCAGCAGCCCTCCCACCGGGACAGGGGACTTGACCCAGTACTTC. Protein: CASSPPTGTGDLTQYF.

This chain connects TRBV7-8 to TRBJ2-7, with 14 bases that match TRBD2. CDR3 size: 15 residues. Germline-derived CDR1 and CDR2 are SGHVS and FQNEAQ. The trim removed 5 bases at V and 6 bases at J, leaving 6 bases unmatched. In nucleotides, the CDR3 is TGTGCCAGCAGCGTGGGACTAGCGGGAGCTCCCGAGCAGTACTTC. It specifies CASSVGLAGAPEQYF.

This clonotype was found a few times. The chain combines TRBV7-8 with TRBJ2-4, with 11 bases identical to TRBD1. V lost 2 bases to trimming and J lost 8 bases; unmatched junction nucleotides: 5. CDR3 length: 15 residues. CDR1 is SGHVS, CDR2 FQNEAQ, per germline. Here the CDR3 reads CASSLSGTGGYIQYF. The CDR3 DNA sequence: TGTGCCAGCAGCTTATCAGGGACAGGGGGATACATTCAGTACTTC.

The chain combines TRBV3-1 with TRBJ2-5, with unresolved D. This CDR3 is built from 13 residues. Germline CDR1 and CDR2: LGHDT and YNNKEL (reference sequence). V shed 3 bases and J shed 5 bases, with 10 bases lying between them. DNA of the CDR3: TGTGCCAGCAGCCAGAGTGAAAAGGAGACCCAGTACTTC. Its protein product is CASSQSEKETQYF.

This chain connects TRBV19 to TRBJ2-7; the match to TRBD1 covers 8 bases. Looked up from germline, CDR1 is LNHDA and CDR2 is SQIVND (reference sequence). V shed 4 bases and J 5 bases; nucleotides not matched to a gene: 7. This CDR3 is built from 14 residues. CDR3 protein: CASSTRQGRNEQYF. CDR3 coding DNA: TGTGCCAGTAGTACCCGACAGGGGAGAAACGAGCAGTACTTC.

J is TRBJ2-3 and V is TRBV6-5; 8 bases fit TRBD1. J gave up 6 bases and V 4 bases, and 12 bases lay outside the gene matches. The germline gives CDR1 MNHEY, CDR2 SVGAGI. CDR3 size: 16 residues. CDR3 in amino acids: CASSFGQGVVGDTQYF. DNA for the CDR3: TGTGCCAGCAGTTTCGGACAGGGAGTGGTCGGGGATACGCAGTATTTT.